What follows describes a single T cell receptor (beta chain). Its antigen is still unknown. This CDR3 region has 15 residues. Trimming cost V 4 bases and J 3 bases; bases outside gene matches: 9. In germline, CDR1 is MNHEY, CDR2 SMNVEV (reference sequence). The sample is drawn from a study of T cell responses to AZD1222 COVID-19 vaccine. Points from the study as a whole: CD4 TCRs covered the whole spike, strongest at regions 160-218 and 743-854. The donor group comprised mostly white British people and more females; the analysis possibly underestimated clonal diversity. Following two doses of AZD1222, Spike-specific TCR breadth and depth rose. Repertoires were obtained solely post-peak T cell response.

TCRdb keeps only in-frame clones here, not all; method: immunoSEQ multiplex PCR. This repertoire shows more than 80,000 clones, approximately 84% found once; its top ten account for approximately 10%. This receptor was taken from an adult in good health. The source material was peripheral blood, sampled on day 0 of AZD1222 vaccination. V usage is TRBV27 and J usage is TRBJ2-7, with 7 bases lining up with TRBD2. The CDR3 DNA is TGTGCCAGCAGTTCGTGGGCTAGCGGATACTACGAGCAGTACTTC. Encoded protein: CASSSWASGYYEQYF.